Below, 6 T cell receptor beta chains from the same sample are listed, as sequenced in a study of HIV-infected patients and healthy controls. 400 to 550 ng RNA was reverse transcribed with alpha and beta constant-region primers. Using multiplexing indices, alpha and beta chain libraries were generated apart by chain-specific third strand synthesis. TCRdb fed the 5' RACE reads into MiXCR, producing one record per CDR3 protein. Of approximately 17,000 distinct CDR3 sequences in the sample, 9% to 9.5% are singletons; the top ten hold roughly 4.6%. All unsorted peripheral T cells were captured because whole blood was used without fractionation. Sequencing used blood. The receptors here all came from an adult in good health.

The chain employs TRBV5-6 and TRBJ1-1; a possible D gene is TRBD1 (6 bases). Germline V CDR1 and CDR2: SGHDT, YYEEEE. Trimming left V 7 bases short and J 7 bases short, with 26 bases between. This CDR3 has 16 amino acids. The CDR3 loop reads CASLGTEMDRPDEAFF. CDR3 bases: TGTGCCAGCCTAGGGACGGAAATGGACAGACCCGATGAAGCTTTCTTT.

This clonotype has more than one count but fewer than ten. The gene calls are TRBV30 and TRBJ2-1; D remains unclear. CDR1 and CDR2 (germline): GTSNPN, SVGIG (reference sequence). V shed 2 bases and J shed 4 bases, with 9 bases lying between them. CDR3 length: 13 residues. The chain's CDR3 is CAWSWAEYNEQFF. CDR3 nucleotide sequence: TGTGCCTGGAGTTGGGCGGAGTACAATGAGCAGTTCTTC.

This clonotype is categorized as medium-sized. The genes are TRBV28 and TRBJ1-2; the D gene is possibly TRBD1 (6 bases). The CDR3 sequence is 13 residues long. Germline V CDR1 and CDR2: MDHEN, SYDVKM. V was trimmed by 1 base and J by 9 bases, leaving 12 bases between them. The CDR3 loop reads CASSLLSRDSYTF. Here the CDR3 DNA reads TGTGCCAGCAGTTTATTGTCGAGGGACAGCTACACCTTC.

This clonotype was found many times. V is TRBV19 and J is TRBJ1-2; TRBD1 might be the D (5 bases). The CDR3 has 14 amino acids. V was pared by 3 bases and J by 1 base, with 9 bases between. The germline CDR1 and CDR2 sequences are LNHDA and SQIVND (reference sequence). The CDR3 here is CASSILGVNYGYTF. The CDR3 bases are TGTGCCAGTAGTATTTTGGGGGTTAACTATGGCTACACCTTC.

There are many counts of this clonotype. This chain joins TRBV7-9 and TRBJ2-5, with a weak D call TRBD1 (6 bases). The ends were cut back, 8 bases at V and 2 bases at J, with 12 bases in the middle. CDR3 size: 13 residues. The germline V gene encodes CDR1 SEHNR and CDR2 FQNEAQ (reference sequence). CDR3 sequence reads: CASHRGQQETQYF. For the CDR3, the DNA is TGTGCCAGCCACCGCGGACAGCAAGAGACCCAGTACTTC.

A note on this clonotype: Just one base apart from a much larger clone, this may be a read error. The chain employs TRBV5-1 and TRBJ2-5, with TRBD2 matching over 8 bases. Germline trimming cut 0 bases from V and 3 bases from J; bases unmatched to any gene: 4. Germline CDR1 reads SGHRS; CDR2 reads YFSETQ. The CDR3 sequence is 15 residues long. Written as DNA, the CDR3 is TGCGCCAGCAGCTTGGGTCAGACTAGCGAAGAGACCCAGTACTTC. Its translation: CASSLGQTSEETQYF. The whole variable domain, filled in from reference TRBV5-1 and TRBJ2-5, reads KAGVTQTPRYLIKTRGQQVTLSCSPISGHRSVSWYQQTPGQGLQFLFEYFSETQRNKGNFPGRFSGRQFSNSRSEMNVSTLELGDSALYLCASSLGQTSEETQYFGPGTRLLVL.